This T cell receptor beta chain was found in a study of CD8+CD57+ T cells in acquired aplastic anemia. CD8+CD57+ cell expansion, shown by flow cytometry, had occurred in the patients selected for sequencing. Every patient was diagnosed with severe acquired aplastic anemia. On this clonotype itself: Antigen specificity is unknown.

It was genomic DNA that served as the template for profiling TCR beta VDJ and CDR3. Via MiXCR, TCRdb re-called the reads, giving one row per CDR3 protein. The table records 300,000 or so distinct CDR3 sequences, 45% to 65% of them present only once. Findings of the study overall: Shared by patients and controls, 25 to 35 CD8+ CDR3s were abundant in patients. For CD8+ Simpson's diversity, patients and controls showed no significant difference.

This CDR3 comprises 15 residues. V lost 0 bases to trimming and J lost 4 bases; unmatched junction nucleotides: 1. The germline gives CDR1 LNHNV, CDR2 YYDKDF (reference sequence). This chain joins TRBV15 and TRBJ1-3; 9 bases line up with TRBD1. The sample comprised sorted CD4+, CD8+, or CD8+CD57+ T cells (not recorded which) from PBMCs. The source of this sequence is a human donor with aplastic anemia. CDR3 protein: CATSRDTGGGNTIYF. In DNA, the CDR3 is TGTGCCACCAGCAGAGATACAGGGGGCGGAAACACCATATATTTT.